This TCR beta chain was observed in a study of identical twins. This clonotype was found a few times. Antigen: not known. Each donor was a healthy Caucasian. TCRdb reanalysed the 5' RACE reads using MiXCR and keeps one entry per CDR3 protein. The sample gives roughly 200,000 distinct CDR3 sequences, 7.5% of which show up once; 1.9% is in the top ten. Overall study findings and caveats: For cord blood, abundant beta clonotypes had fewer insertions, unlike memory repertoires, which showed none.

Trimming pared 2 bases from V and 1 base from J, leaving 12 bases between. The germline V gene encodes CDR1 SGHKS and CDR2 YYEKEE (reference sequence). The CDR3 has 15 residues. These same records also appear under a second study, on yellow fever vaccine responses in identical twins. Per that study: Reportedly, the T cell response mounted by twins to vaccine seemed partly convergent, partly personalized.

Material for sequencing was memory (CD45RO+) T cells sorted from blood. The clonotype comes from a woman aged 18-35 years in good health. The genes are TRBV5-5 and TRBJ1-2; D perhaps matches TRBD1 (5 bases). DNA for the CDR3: TGTGCCAGCAGCTTTGGGACCGACCTTAACTATGGCTACACCTTC. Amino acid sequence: CASSFGTDLNYGYTF.